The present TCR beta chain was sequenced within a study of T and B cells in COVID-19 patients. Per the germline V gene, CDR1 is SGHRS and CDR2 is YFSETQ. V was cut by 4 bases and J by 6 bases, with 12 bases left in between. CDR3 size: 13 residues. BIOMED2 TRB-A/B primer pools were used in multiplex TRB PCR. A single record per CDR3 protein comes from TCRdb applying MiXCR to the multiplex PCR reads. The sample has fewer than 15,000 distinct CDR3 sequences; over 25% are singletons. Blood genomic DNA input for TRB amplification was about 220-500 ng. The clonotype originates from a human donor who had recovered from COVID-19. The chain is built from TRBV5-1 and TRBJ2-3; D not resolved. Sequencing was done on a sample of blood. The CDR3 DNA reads TGCGCCAGCAGCCCCCCCATCGGGGATACGCAGTATTTT. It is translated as CASSPPIGDTQYF.